Included here is one TCR beta chain sequence, with context. No cognate antigen has been identified for it. The record has no base qualities; no much larger clone is one base away. Preparation of the library involved the immunoSEQ multiplex PCR assay. TCRdb re-hosts the immuneACCESS table, in-frame sequences only. Its copies lack some clones; in the studies checked, an unresolved V gene accounts for under half of them, and the cause for the rest is not known. Present in this sample are tens of thousands of clones, around 74% of which were seen just once. About 9% of the sample is in the top ten clones. Focal radiation therapy combined with CTLA-4 blockade (ipilimumab) was tested in patients with chemo-refractory metastatic non-small-cell lung cancer. CDR1 and CDR2, looked up from the germline V gene, are MNHNS and SASEGT. The V and J ends are trimmed by 4 bases and 2 bases, leaving 18 bases between them. Reading from cysteine to phenylalanine, the CDR3 counts 17 amino acids. Of all the DNA, just the CDR3 is kept, 51 bases in frame from base 1.

The data are from a study of radiotherapy plus CTLA-4 blockade in lung cancer (dated by TCRdb to 2016 to 2019). Looking at the study overall: Among the enrolled patients, about 19% had an objective response, and around 31% reached disease control. Study-wide conclusions, independent of this receptor: After treatment with radiotherapy and ipilimumab, TCR clones that came from tumors expanded in the peripheral blood. The strongest predictors of response, as reported, were early dynamic changes in blood T cell clones along with a rise in serum interferon-beta after radiation.

Source: peripheral blood, taken from a patient treated with radiotherapy plus ipilimumab. The sequence joins TRBV6-1 to TRBJ1-5; TRBD1 could be the D gene, as 5 bases match. This TCR came from a human donor with non-small cell lung cancer whose response to radiotherapy plus ipilimumab could not be evaluated. The CDR3 region: CASSVEGGHLGNQPQHF. The DNA is as follows: TGTGCCAGCAGTGTCGAAGGTGGACACCTCGGCAATCAGCCCCAGCATTTT.